Following are 4 T cell receptor beta chains from one sample sequenced in a study of blood T cell repertoires in COVID-19. Some clones are missing from TCRdb's copy, which holds only in-frame ones; the method was immunoSEQ multiplex PCR. The table shows about 170,000 clones, with 70% to 90% occurring only once. The sample consisted of peripheral blood. These receptors originate from a man aged 50 to 60 who had recovered from COVID-19.

In this sample, this clone turned up a few times. The chain carries TRBV7-8 and TRBJ1-2, with TRBD1 identical over 7 bases. V lost 4 bases, J lost 4 bases, and 12 bases stayed unmatched. Germline CDR1 SGHVS, CDR2 FQNEAQ. CDR3 length: 16 residues. The CDR3 sequence is CASSSLTGVGGYGYTF. The CDR3 coding sequence is TGTGCCAGCAGCTCTTTAACAGGGGTCGGTGGCTATGGCTACACCTTC.

The rearrangement links TRBV7-2 to TRBJ2-5; 11 nucleotides match TRBD2. V was pared by 1 base and J by 1 base, with 8 bases of the junction left unmatched. Germline CDR1 reads SGHTA; CDR2 reads FQGNSA. The CDR3 is made up of 18 amino acids. The CDR3 region has the DNA TGTGCCAGCAGCTTAGGGAACATAGCGGGGGGGACCCAAGAGACCCAGTACTTC. It specifies CASSLGNIAGGTQETQYF.

V gene TRBV7-3 combines with J gene TRBJ2-1; 9 bases line up with TRBD2. Germline trimming cut 5 bases from V and 0 bases from J; bases unmatched to any gene: 8. This CDR3 spans 17 amino acids. Germline V gene lookup returns CDR1 SGHTA and CDR2 FQGTGA. CDR3 region: CASSPLRGRASYNEQFF. The CDR3 region has the DNA TGTGCCAGCAGCCCCCTCCGCGGGAGGGCCTCCTACAATGAGCAGTTCTTC.

The V and J genes are TRBV6-5 and TRBJ1-6; D possibly corresponds to TRBD1 (6 bases). The germline V gene encodes CDR1 MNHEY and CDR2 SVGAGI. The CDR3 has 14 amino acids. Trimming left V 5 bases short and J 7 bases short, with 12 bases between. CDR3 DNA sequence: TGTGCCAGCAGTCTCGGGACACTCAATTCACCCCTCCACTTT. It specifies CASSLGTLNSPLHF.